This T cell receptor beta chain was captured by sequencing in a study of T cell responses to AZD1222 COVID-19 vaccine. The repertoire was sequenced with immunoSEQ multiplex PCR; TCRdb's copy has only in-frame clones and lacks some. The table includes approximately 100,000 clones, 91% detected once. Remarks on this clone: This sample includes further DNA sequences coding for the same CDR3.

This specimen consisted of peripheral blood, obtained on day 0 of AZD1222 vaccination. The sequence came from an adult in good health.

CDR3 DNA sequence: TGTGCCTGGAGTGAACAGAATAATTCACCCCTCCACTTT. This sequence encodes CAWSEQNNSPLHF. The rearrangement links TRBV30 to TRBJ1-6; no clear D. V dropped 1 base and J dropped 5 bases, with 6 bases sitting between them. The V gene's germline CDR1 is GTSNPN and CDR2 SVGIG (reference sequence). This CDR3 spans 13 amino acids.